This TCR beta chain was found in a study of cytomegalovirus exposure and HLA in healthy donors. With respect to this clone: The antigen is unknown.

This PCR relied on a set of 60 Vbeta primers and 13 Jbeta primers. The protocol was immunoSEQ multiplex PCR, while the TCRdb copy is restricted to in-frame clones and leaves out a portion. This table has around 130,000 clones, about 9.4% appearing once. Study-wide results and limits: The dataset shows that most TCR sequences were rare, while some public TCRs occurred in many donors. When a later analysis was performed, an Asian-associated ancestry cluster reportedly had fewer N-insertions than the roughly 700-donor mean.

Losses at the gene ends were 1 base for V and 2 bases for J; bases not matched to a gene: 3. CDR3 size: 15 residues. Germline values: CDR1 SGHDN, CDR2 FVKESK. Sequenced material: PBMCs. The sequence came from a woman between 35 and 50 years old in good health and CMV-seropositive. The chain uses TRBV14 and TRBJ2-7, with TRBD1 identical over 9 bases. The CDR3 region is CASSQVWTGAYEQYF. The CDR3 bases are TGTGCCAGCAGCCAAGTTTGGACAGGGGCCTACGAGCAGTACTTC.